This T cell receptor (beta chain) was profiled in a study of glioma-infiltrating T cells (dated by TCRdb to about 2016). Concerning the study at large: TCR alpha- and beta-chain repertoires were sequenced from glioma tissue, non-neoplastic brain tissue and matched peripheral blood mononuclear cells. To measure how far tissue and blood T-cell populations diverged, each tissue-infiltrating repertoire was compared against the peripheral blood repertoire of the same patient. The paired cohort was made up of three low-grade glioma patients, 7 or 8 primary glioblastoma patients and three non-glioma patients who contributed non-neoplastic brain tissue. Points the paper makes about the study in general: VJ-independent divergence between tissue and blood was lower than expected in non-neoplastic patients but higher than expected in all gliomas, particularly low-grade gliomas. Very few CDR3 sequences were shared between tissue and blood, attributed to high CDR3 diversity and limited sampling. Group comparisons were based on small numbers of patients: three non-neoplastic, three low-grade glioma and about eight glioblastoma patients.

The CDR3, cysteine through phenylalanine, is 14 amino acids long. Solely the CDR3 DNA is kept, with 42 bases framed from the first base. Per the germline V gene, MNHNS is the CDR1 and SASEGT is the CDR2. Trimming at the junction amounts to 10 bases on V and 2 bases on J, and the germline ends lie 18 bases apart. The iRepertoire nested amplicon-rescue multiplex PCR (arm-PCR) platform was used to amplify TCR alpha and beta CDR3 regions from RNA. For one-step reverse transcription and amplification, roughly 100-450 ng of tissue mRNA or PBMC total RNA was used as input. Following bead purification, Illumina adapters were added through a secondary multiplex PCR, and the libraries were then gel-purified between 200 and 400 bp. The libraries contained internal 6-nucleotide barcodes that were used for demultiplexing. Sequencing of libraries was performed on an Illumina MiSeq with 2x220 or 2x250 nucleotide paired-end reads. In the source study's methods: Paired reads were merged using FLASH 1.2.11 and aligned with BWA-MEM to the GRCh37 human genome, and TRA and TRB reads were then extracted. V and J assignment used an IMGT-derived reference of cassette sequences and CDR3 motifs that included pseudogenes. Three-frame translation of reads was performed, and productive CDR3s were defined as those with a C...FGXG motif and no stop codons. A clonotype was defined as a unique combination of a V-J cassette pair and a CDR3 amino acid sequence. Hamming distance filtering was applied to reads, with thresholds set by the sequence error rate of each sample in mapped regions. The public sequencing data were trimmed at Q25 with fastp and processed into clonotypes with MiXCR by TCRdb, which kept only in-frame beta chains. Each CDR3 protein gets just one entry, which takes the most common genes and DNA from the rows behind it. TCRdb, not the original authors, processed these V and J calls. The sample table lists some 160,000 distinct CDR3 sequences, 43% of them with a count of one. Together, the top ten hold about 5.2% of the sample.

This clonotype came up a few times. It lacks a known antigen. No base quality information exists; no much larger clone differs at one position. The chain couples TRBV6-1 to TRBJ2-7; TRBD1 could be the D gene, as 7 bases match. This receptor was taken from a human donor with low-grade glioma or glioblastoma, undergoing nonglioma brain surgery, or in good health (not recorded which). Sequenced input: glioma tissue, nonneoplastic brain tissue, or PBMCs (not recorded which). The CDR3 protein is CAIRGDTTAYEQYF. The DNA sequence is TGTGCCATCAGGGGGGACACGACCGCCTACGAGCAGTACTTC.